Given below is one T cell receptor (beta chain) in context. This record comes from a study of OX40 agonist ivuxolimab in advanced cancers. V lost 5 bases and J lost 4, with 17 bases in between. Germline-derived CDR1 and CDR2 are SGHVS and FNYEAQ. The CDR3 extends over 16 amino acids. TCRdb's copy holds only in-frame clones and misses some; the assay was immunoSEQ multiplex PCR. The sample lists about 81,000 clones, approximately 79% seen once, with around 6.6% in the top ten. The specimen comprised CD4+ or CD8+ T cells sorted from blood, sampled in a trial of the OX40 agonist ivuxolimab. This rearrangement joins TRBV7-6 to TRBJ2-2, with unresolved D. The receptor was derived from an adult with an advanced solid tumor such as melanoma, head and neck, liver or kidney cancer. The CDR3 DNA follows: TGTGCCAGCAGCCCGACGGATACTCCGATCACCGGGGAGCTGTTTTTT. Translation gives CASSPTDTPITGELFF.